The text below deals with one TCR beta chain. This entry is derived from a study of blood T cell repertoires in COVID-19. Assay: immunoSEQ multiplex PCR; the TCRdb copy retains only in-frame clones and omits some. The sample holds roughly 140,000 clones; around 91% are singletons and the top ten take 15%. Germline loops: CDR1 GTSNPN, CDR2 SVGIG (reference sequence). Germline trimming cut 0 bases from V and 4 bases from J; bases unmatched to any gene: 12. The CDR3 loop spans 16 amino acids. The TCR sequence derives from a woman in her thirties or forties with acute or convalescent COVID-19. The J gene is TRBJ2-7, the V gene TRBV30; TRBD2 agrees at 7 bases. The sample consisted of peripheral blood. The CDR3 DNA reads as TGTGCCTGGAGTGTACCCCTAACGGGAGGTCGTTACGAGCAGTACTTC. As protein: CAWSVPLTGGRYEQYF. The full variable domain, completed using reference TRBV30 and TRBJ2-7, is SQTIHQWPATLVQPVGSPLSLECTVEGTSNPNLYWYRQAAGRGLQLLFYSVGIGQISSEVPQNLSASRPQDRQFILSSKKLLLSDSGFYLCAWSVPLTGGRYEQYFGPGTRLTVT.